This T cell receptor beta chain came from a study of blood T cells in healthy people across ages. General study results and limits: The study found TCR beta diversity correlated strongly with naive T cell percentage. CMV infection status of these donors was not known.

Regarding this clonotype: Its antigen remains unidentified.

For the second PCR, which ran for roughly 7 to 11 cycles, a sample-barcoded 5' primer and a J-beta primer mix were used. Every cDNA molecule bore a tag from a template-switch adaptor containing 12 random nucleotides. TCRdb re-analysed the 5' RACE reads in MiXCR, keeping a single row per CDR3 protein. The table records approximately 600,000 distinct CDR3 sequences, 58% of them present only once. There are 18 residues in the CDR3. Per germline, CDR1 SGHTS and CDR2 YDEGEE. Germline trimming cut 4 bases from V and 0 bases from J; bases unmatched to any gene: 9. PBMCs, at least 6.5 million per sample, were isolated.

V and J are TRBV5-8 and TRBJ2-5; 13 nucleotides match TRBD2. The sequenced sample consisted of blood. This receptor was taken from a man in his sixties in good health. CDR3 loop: CASSPGGTSGAYQETQYF. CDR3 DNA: TGTGCCAGCAGCCCCGGAGGGACTAGCGGGGCCTACCAAGAGACCCAGTACTTC.